What follows is one T cell receptor (beta chain) and its context. Because the CDR3 is missing its conserved closing phenylalanine or tryptophan, this is likely a read error. The template was RNA from unsorted bulk tissue. This sample is drawn from a study of tumor and adjacent non-tumor tissue in lung cancer. At the level of the study: Stage I to III disease affected roughly ten men and about 5 women aged roughly 31 to 80.

CDR1 is SGHNT and CDR2 is YENEEA in the germline V gene. The CDR3 runs to 15 residues. TCRbeta libraries were built with three rounds of nested PCR, modified from ARM-PCR. TCRdb ran MiXCR on the multiplex PCR reads and lists one entry per CDR3 protein. The sample yields fewer than 120,000 distinct CDR3 sequences, over 70% seen once. What was sequenced was lung tumor tissue. The rearrangement links TRBV11-3 to TRBJ2-3, with 7 bases that match TRBD1. The source of this sequence is an older man with non-small cell lung cancer. CDR3 sequence reads: CASSPRQGTTDTQYL. The CDR3 region has the DNA TGTGCCAGCAGCCCAAGACAGGGAACCACAGATACACAGTATTTG.